The 15 T cell receptor beta chains presented below share a single source sample, sequenced in a study of T cell repertoires in cytomegalovirus infection. MiXCR was run by TCRdb on the reads, yielding one entry per CDR3 protein. The sample shows about 530,000 distinct CDR3 sequences, about 26% of them seen only once. The sequencing input was PBMCs. The receptor source for this set is a human donor in good health (CMV status not recorded). Some clones in this sample may be carry-over from other donors' samples.

This chain links TRBV7-8 with TRBJ2-5; TRBD2 matches at 7 bases. Germline values: CDR1 SGHVS, CDR2 FQNEAQ. The CDR3 sequence is 15 residues long. V lost 4 bases and J lost 5; bases outside the gene matches: 10. CDR3: CASSSPSGGAETQYF. The CDR3 DNA reads TGTGCCAGCAGCTCCCCTAGCGGTGGGGCCGAGACCCAGTACTTC.

The rearrangement uses TRBV6-2 or TRBV6-3 and TRBJ2-5; D gene unclear. The CDR3 runs 14 residues. V was clipped by 8 bases and J by 5 bases, with 18 bases between them. CDR1 and CDR2 from the germline V gene are MNHEY and SVGEGT. DNA for the CDR3: TGTGCCAGCCGGGCGGATGGGCAACGGGAGACCCAGTACTTC. Translation: CASRADGQRETQYF.

This clonotype was picked up many times. The J gene is TRBJ2-1, the V gene TRBV7-2, with 8 bases lining up with TRBD2. V dropped 4 bases and J dropped 6; count of bases not matched to a gene: 17. Germline V lookup: CDR1 SGHTA, CDR2 FQGNSA. The CDR3 contains 18 residues. The CDR3: CASSSRGDGGGRFNEQFF. The CDR3 DNA reads as TGTGCCAGCAGCTCCCGGGGGGATGGCGGGGGGAGATTCAATGAGCAGTTCTTC.

This chain uses TRBV20-1 with TRBJ1-5; D unclear. This CDR3 is 15 amino acids long. V was shortened by 6 bases and J by 5 bases, with 20 bases between the two germline ends. Germline assignment: CDR1 DFQATT and CDR2 SNEGSKA (reference sequence). The CDR3 DNA sequence: TGCAGTGCCCAGAATCAAGGGCGGATGGATCAGCCCCAGCATTTT. Its protein is CSAQNQGRMDQPQHF.

The gene calls are TRBV5-6 and TRBJ1-1; D ambiguous. CDR1 SGHDT and CDR2 YYEEEE come from the germline V gene. The CDR3 sequence is 13 residues long. Trimming removed 6 bases at V and 1 base at J, with 10 bases between. CDR3 in amino acids: CASTPRRNTEAFF. DNA of the CDR3: TGTGCCAGCACCCCGCGGAGGAACACTGAAGCTTTCTTT. Together with reference TRBV5-6 and TRBJ1-1, the CDR3 gives the full variable domain: DAGVTQSPTHLIKTRGQQVTLRCSPKSGHDTVSWYQQALGQGPQFIFQYYEEEERQRGNFPDRFSGHQFPNYSSELNVNALLLGDSALYLCASTPRRNTEAFFGQGTRLTVV.

This clonotype was recorded at least ten times. This chain uses TRBV7-8 with TRBJ2-7; possibly TRBD2 for D (6 bases). Germline V gene lookup returns CDR1 SGHVS and CDR2 FQNEAQ. The ends were cut back, 1 base at V and 6 bases at J, with 16 bases in the middle. The CDR3 has 15 residues. CDR3 residues: CASSLERVRLSEQYF. The CDR3 DNA follows: TGTGCCAGCAGCTTAGAGCGGGTCCGGCTGAGCGAGCAGTACTTC.

The genes are TRBV15 and TRBJ1-1; TRBD1 matches at 9 bases. Germline V CDR1 and CDR2: LNHNV, YYDKDF (reference sequence). The CDR3 sequence is 14 residues long. J gave up 6 bases and V 5 bases, and 7 bases lay outside the gene matches. CDR3 sequence reads: CATSRTGEGAEAFF. The DNA for the CDR3 is TGTGCCACCAGCCGGACAGGGGAAGGGGCTGAAGCTTTCTTT.

Only a few counts were recorded for this clonotype. V is TRBV7-9 and J is TRBJ2-2; D is uncertain. The CDR3 spans 15 residues. V was pared by 8 bases and J by 5 bases, with 18 bases between. Germline CDR1 SEHNR, CDR2 FQNEAQ (reference sequence). This CDR3 is CASLHPYDPTGELFF. CDR3 DNA sequence: TGTGCCAGCCTCCACCCCTACGACCCAACCGGGGAGCTGTTTTTT.

CDR3 in amino acids: CASSLGRTSGRSEQFF. In DNA form, the CDR3 reads TGTGCCAGCAGCTTAGGGCGGACTAGCGGAAGGAGTGAGCAGTTCTTC. The rearrangement uses TRBV11-2 and TRBJ2-1; 10 bases align to TRBD2. With V trimmed by 1 base and J by 9 bases, 9 bases remained unmatched. Germline-derived CDR1 and CDR2 are SGHAT and FQNNGV. The CDR3 is 16 residues long.

The genes are TRBV18 and TRBJ1-1; no firm D call. Between the trimmed V and J ends, which lost 6 bases and 4 bases, there was a span of 12 bases. There are 13 residues in the CDR3. CDR1 is KGHSH, CDR2 LQKENI, per germline. The CDR3 DNA reads as TGTGCCAGCTCCCCCCAGGAGCGCACTGAAGCTTTCTTT. It codes for CASSPQERTEAFF.

The chain employs TRBV12-3 or TRBV12-4 and TRBJ2-3; D gene uncertain. CDR3 size: 13 residues. V shed 8 bases and J shed 2 bases, with 11 bases lying between them. The CDR3 region is CASRYPPTDTQYF. CDR3 bases: TGTGCCAGCCGGTACCCCCCCACAGATACGCAGTATTTT.

The CDR3 nucleotides are TGTGCCAGCAGTATTAACTCGGGTCTAGATACGCAGTATTTT. Its protein product is CASSINSGLDTQYF. The rearrangement links TRBV12-3 or TRBV12-4 to TRBJ2-3; D unresolved. Trimming took 5 bases from V and 5 from J, leaving 14 bases between them. This CDR3 is 14 amino acids long.

The table lists this clonotype with many counts. The gene calls are TRBV7-2 and TRBJ2-4; D is unclear. CDR3 length: 14 amino acids. Germline CDR1 reads SGHTA; CDR2 reads FQGNSA. V was trimmed by 1 base and J by 2 bases, leaving 6 bases between them. The CDR3 reads CASSLVDSKNIQYF. The CDR3, as DNA: TGTGCCAGCAGCTTAGTCGACTCCAAAAACATTCAGTACTTC. Drawing the rest from reference TRBV7-2 and TRBJ2-4, the complete variable domain is GAGVSQSPSNKVTEKGKDVELRCDPISGHTALYWYRQSLGQGLEFLIYFQGNSAPDKSGLPSDRFSAERTGGSVSTLTIQRTQQEDSAVYLCASSLVDSKNIQYFGAGTRLSVL.

This chain connects TRBV6-2 or TRBV6-3 to TRBJ2-5, with 15 nucleotides matching TRBD2. The J segment lost 4 bases and the V segment lost 6 bases, leaving 6 bases of the junction unmatched. The germline V gene encodes CDR1 MNHEY and CDR2 SVGEGT. This CDR3 is 16 amino acids long. The CDR3 sequence is CASRWTSGRDGETQYF. The CDR3 bases are TGTGCCAGCAGGTGGACTAGCGGGAGGGATGGAGAGACCCAGTACTTC.

V is TRBV4-3 and J is TRBJ1-3; D may be TRBD1 (5 bases). CDR3 length: 15 residues. CDR1 and CDR2 (germline): LGHNA, YSLEER. V was shortened by 4 bases and J by 3 bases, with 13 bases between the two germline ends. CDR3 DNA sequence: TGCGCCAGCAGCCGCGGGACTTGGAATGGAAACACCATATATTTT. This translates into CASSRGTWNGNTIYF.